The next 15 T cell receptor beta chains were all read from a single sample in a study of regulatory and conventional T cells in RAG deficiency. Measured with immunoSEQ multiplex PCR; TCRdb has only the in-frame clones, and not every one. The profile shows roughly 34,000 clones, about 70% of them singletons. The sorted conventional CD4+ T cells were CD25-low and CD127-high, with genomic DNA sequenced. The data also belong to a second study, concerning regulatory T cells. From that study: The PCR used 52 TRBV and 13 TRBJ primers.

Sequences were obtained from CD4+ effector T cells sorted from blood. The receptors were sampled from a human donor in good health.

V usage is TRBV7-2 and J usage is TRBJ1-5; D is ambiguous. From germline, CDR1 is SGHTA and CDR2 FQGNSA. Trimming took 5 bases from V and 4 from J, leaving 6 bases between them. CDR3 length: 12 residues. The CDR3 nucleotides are TGTGCCAGCAGCATATGGAATCAGCCCCAGCATTTT. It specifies CASSIWNQPQHF.

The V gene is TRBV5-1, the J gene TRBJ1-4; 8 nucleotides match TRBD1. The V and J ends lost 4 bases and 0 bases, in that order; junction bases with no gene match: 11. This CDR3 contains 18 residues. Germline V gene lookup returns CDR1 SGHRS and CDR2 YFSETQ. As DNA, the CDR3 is TGCGCCAGCAGCCTAGTCCCGGGACAGGTTCCAACTAATGAAAAACTGTTTTTT. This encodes CASSLVPGQVPTNEKLFF.

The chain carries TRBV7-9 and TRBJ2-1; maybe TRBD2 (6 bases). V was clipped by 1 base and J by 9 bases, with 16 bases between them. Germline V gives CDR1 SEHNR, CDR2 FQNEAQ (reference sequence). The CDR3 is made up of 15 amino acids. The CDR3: CASSLGSGVMAEQFF. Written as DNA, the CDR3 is TGTGCCAGCAGCTTAGGTAGCGGAGTTATGGCTGAGCAGTTCTTC.

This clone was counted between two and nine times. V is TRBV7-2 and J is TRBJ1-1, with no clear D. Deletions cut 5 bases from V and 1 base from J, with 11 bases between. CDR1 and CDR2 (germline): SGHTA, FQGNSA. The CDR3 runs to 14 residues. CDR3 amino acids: CASSMGVANTEAFF. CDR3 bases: TGTGCCAGCAGCATGGGAGTTGCGAACACTGAAGCTTTCTTT.

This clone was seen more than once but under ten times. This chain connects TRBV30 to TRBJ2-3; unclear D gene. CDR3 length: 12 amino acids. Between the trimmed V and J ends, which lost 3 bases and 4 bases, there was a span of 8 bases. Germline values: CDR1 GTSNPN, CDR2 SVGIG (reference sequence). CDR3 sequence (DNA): TGTGCCTGGAGGAATCAGGCAGATACGCAGTATTTT. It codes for CAWRNQADTQYF.

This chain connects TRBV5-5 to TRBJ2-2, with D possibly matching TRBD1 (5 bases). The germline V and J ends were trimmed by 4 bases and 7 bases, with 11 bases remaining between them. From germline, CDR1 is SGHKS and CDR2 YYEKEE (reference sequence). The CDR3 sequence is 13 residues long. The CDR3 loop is CASSPQGNGELFF. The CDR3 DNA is TGTGCCAGCAGCCCCCAGGGTAACGGGGAGCTGTTTTTT. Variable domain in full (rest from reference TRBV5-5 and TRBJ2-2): DAGVTQSPTHLIKTRGQQVTLRCSPISGHKSVSWYQQVLGQGPQFIFQYYEKEERGRGNFPDRFSARQFPNYSSELNVNALLLGDSALYLCASSPQGNGELFFGEGSRLTVL.

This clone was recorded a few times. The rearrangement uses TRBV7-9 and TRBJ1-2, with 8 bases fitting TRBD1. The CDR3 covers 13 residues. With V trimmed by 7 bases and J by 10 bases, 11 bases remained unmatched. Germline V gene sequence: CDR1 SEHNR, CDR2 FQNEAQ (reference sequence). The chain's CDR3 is CASNYIQGADYTF. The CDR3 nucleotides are TGTGCCAGCAACTATATTCAGGGGGCCGACTACACCTTC.

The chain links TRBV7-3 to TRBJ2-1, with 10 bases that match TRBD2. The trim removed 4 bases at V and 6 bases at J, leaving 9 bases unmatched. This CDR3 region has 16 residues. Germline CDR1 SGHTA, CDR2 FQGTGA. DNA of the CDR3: TGTGCCAGCAGCTACTCCTCGGGACTAGCGAGCAATGAGCAGTTCTTC. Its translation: CASSYSSGLASNEQFF.

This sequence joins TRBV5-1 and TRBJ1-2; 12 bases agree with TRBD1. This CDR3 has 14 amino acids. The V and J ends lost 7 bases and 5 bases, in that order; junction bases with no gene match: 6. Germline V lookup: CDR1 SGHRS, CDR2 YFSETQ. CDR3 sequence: CASARDRGPYGYTF. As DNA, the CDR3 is TGCGCCAGCGCCCGGGACAGGGGGCCTTATGGCTACACCTTC. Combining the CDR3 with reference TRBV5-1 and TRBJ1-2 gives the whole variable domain KAGVTQTPRYLIKTRGQQVTLSCSPISGHRSVSWYQQTPGQGLQFLFEYFSETQRNKGNFPGRFSGRQFSNSRSEMNVSTLELGDSALYLCASARDRGPYGYTFGSGTRLTVV.

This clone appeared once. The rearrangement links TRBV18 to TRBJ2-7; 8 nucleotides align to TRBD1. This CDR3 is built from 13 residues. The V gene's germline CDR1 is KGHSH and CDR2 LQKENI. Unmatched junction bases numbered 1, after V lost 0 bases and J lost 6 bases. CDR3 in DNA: TGTGCCAGCTCACCACCGGACAGGGCCGAGCAGTACTTC. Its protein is CASSPPDRAEQYF.

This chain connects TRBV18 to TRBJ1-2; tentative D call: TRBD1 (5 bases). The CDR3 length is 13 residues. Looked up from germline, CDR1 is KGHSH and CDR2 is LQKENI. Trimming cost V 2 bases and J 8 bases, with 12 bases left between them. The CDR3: CASSPGRGGGYTF. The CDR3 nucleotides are TGTGCCAGCTCACCAGGGAGGGGCGGCGGCTACACCTTC.

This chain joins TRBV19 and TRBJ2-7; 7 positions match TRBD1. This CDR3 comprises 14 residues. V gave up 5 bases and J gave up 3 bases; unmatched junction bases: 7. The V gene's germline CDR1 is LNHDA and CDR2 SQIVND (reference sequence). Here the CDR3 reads CASSLMTGLYEQYF. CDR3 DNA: TGTGCCAGTAGTCTCATGACAGGGCTCTACGAGCAGTACTTC.

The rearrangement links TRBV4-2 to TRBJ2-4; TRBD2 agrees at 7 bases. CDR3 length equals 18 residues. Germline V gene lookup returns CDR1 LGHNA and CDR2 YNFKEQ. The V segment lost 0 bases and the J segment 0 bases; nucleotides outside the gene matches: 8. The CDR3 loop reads CASSQEGSAGTAKNIQYF. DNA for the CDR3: TGTGCCAGCAGCCAAGAGGGATCAGCGGGGACAGCCAAAAACATTCAGTACTTC.

CDR3: CASSEALSDNEQFF. The CDR3 DNA is TGTGCCAGCAGTGAAGCGCTTTCGGACAATGAGCAGTTCTTC. The chain employs TRBV2 and TRBJ2-1; no firm D call. Germline values: CDR1 SNHLY, CDR2 FYNNEI. This CDR3 region has 14 residues. The V end was cut by 0 bases, the J end by 5 bases, with 8 bases between. Filled out from reference TRBV2 and TRBJ2-1, the complete variable domain reads EPEVTQTPSHQVTQMGQEVILRCVPISNHLYFYWYRQILGQKVEFLVSFYNNEISEKSEIFDDQFSVERPDGSNFTLKIRSTKLEDSAMYFCASSEALSDNEQFFGPGTRLTVL.

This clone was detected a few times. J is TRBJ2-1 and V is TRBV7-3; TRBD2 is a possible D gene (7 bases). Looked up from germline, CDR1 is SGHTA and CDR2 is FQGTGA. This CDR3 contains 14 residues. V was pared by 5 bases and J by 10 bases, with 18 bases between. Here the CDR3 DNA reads TGTGCCAGCAGCCCTCAGGGGCTAGCGGACGAGCAGTTCTTC. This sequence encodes CASSPQGLADEQFF.